This T cell receptor beta chain was profiled in a study of blood T cell repertoires in COVID-19. As handled by the study authors: From reference gene primer amplification, estimates of nucleated cell counts were derived. Data came from immunoSEQ multiplex PCR; TCRdb stores just in-frame clones and leaves some out. Clone size and V and J calls were adopted from that table, with D and trimming inferred from the DNA. This sample has about 48,000 clones, with about 77% found just once. The clonotype was recovered from a human donor with active or convalescent COVID-19. The donor label of this sample is uncertain. The sequenced sample consisted of peripheral blood.

The CDR3 nucleotides read TGTGCCAGCAGGGTCTCAGTTTATGAACCCCTCCACTTT. Its protein product is CASRVSVYEPLHF. This chain uses TRBV6-5 with TRBJ1-6; the D is unclear. The germline V gene encodes CDR1 MNHEY and CDR2 SVGAGI. This CDR3 has 13 residues. The germline V and J ends were trimmed by 6 bases and 12 bases, with 15 bases remaining between them.